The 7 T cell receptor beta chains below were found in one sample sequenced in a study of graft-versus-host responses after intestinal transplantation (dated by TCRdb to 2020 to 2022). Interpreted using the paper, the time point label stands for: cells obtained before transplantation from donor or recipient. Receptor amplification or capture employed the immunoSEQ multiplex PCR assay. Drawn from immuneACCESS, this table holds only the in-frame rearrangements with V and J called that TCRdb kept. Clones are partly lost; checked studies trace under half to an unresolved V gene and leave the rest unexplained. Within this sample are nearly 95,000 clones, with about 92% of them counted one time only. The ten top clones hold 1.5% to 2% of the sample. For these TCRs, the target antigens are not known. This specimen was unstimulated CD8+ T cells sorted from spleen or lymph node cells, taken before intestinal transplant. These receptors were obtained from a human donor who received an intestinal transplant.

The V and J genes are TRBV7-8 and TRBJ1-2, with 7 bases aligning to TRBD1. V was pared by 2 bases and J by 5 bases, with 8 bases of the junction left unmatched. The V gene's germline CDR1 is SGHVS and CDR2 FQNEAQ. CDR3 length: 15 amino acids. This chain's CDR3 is CASSLFTGELYGYTF. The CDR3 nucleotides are TGTGCCAGCAGCTTATTTACAGGGGAATTGTATGGCTACACCTTC. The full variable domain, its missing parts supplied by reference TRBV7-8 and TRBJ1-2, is GAGVSQSPRYKVAKRGQDVALRCDPISGHVSLFWYQQALGQGPEFLTYFQNEAQLDKSGLPSDRFFAERPEGSVSTLKIQRTQQEDSAVYLCASSLFTGELYGYTFGSGTRLTVV.

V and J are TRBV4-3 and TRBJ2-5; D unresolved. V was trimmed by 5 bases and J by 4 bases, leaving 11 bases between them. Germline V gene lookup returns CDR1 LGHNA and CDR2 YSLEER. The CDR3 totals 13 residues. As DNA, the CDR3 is TGCGCCAGCAGCATGTCCAACGGAGAGACCCAGTACTTC. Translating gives CASSMSNGETQYF.

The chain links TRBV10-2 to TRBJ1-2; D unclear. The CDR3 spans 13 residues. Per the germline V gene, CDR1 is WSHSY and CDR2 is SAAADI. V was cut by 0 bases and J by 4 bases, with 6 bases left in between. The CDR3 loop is CASSESALYGYTF. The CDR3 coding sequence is TGCGCCAGCAGTGAGTCGGCCCTCTATGGCTACACCTTC.

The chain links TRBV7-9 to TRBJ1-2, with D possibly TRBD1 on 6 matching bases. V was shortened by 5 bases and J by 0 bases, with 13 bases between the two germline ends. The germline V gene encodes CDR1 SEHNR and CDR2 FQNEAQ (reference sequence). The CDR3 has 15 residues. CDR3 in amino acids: CASSMDSQANYGYTF. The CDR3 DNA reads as TGTGCCAGCAGCATGGACAGTCAAGCTAACTATGGCTACACCTTC.

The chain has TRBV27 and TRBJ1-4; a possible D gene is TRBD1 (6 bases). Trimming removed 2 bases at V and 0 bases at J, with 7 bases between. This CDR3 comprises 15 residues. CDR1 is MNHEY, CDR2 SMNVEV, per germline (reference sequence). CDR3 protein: CASSLRTATNEKLFF. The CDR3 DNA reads TGTGCCAGCAGTTTAAGGACAGCAACTAATGAAAAACTGTTTTTT.

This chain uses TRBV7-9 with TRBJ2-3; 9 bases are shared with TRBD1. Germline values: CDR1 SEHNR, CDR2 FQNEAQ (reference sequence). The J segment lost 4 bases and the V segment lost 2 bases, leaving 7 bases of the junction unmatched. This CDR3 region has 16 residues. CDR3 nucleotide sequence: TGTGCCAGCAGCTTAATCACAGGGGGCGCATCAGATACGCAGTATTTT. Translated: CASSLITGGASDTQYF.

DNA of the CDR3: TGTGCCAGCAGCTTAGGGCAGGGGGCCAACGAGCAGTACTTC. As protein: CASSLGQGANEQYF. The J gene is TRBJ2-7, the V gene TRBV11-2, with 8 bases fitting TRBD1. The CDR3 length is 14 residues. CDR1 SGHAT and CDR2 FQNNGV come from the germline V gene. V dropped 1 base and J dropped 5; count of bases not matched to a gene: 4.